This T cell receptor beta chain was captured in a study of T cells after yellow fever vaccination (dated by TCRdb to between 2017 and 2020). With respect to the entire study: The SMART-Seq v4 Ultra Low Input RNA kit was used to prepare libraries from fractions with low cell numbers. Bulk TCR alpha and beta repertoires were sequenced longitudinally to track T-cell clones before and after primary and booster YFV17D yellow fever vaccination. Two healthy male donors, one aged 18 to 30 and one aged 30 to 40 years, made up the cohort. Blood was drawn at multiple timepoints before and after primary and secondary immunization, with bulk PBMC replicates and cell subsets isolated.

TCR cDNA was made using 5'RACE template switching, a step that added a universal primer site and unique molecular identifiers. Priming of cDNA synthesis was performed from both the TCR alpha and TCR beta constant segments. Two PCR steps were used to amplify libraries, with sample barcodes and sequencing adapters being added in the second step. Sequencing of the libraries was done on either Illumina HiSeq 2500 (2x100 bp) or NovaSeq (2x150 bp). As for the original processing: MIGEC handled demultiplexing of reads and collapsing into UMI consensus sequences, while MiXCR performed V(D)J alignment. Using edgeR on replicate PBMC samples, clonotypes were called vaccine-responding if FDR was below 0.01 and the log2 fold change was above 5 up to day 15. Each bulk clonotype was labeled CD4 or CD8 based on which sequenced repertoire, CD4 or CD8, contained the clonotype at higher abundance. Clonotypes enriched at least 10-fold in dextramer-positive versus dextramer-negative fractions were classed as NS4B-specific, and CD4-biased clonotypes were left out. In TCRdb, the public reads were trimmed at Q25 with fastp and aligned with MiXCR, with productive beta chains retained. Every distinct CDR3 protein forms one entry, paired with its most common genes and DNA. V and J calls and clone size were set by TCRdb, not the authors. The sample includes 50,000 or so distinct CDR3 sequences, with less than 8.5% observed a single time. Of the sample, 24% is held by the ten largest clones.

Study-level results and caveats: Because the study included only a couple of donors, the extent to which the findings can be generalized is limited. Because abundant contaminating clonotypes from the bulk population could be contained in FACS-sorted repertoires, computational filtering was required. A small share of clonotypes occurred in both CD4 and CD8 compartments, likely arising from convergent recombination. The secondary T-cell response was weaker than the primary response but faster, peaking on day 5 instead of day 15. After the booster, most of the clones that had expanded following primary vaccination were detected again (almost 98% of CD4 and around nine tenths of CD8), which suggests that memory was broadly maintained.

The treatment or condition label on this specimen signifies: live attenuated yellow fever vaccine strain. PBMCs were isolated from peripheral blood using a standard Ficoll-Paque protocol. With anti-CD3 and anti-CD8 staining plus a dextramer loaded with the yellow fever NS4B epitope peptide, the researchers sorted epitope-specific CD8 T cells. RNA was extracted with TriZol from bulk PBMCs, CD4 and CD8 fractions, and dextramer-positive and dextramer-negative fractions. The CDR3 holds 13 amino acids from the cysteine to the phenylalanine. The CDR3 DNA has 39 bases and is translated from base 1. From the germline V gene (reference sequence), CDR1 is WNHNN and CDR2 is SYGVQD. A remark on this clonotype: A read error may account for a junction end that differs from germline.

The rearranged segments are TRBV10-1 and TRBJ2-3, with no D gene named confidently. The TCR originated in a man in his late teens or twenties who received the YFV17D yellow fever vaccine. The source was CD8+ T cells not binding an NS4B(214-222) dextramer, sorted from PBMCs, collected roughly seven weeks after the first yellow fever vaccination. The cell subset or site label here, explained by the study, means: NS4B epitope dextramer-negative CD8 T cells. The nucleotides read TGCGCCATCAGTGAGGACCACACAGATACGCAGTATTTT. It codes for CAISEDHTDTQYF.